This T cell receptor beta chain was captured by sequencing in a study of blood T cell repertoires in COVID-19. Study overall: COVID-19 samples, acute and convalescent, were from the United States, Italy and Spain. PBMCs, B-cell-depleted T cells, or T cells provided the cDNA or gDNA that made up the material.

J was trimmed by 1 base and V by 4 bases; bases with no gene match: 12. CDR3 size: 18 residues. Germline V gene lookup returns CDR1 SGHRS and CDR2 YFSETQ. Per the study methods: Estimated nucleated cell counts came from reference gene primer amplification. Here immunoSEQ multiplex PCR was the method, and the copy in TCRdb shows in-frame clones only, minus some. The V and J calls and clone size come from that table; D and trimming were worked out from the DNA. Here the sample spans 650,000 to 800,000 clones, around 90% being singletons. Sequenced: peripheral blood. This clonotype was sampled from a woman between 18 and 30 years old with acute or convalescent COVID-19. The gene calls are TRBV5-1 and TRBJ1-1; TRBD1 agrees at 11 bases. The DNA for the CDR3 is TGCGCCAGCAGCCTACTGTGGACAGGGGGCGCGGGGAACACTGAAGCTTTCTTT. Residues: CASSLLWTGGAGNTEAFF.